These T cell receptor beta chains were read from a single sample in a study of cytomegalovirus exposure and HLA in healthy donors. Using immunoSEQ multiplex PCR, the repertoire was profiled, and TCRdb retains in-frame clones only, with some absent. The sample consists of 150,000 to 200,000 clones, 82% of them appearing once. The specimen was PBMCs. These receptors all stem from a girl between 2 and 10 years old in good health and CMV-seropositive. CDR3s include the opening cysteine and the closing phenylalanine or tryptophan. The order of the fields is CDR3 protein, CDR3 DNA, CDR3 length, D gene, clone size, V gene, J gene. D genes are given only for firm matches. Expanded clones get a size class; other rows say once, few or many, or leave the size out.

cdr3_aa: CASSMGAQRRLFF
cdr3_nt: TGTGCCAGTAGTATGGGTGCTCAGCGAAGACTGTTTTTT
cdr3_length: 13
d_call: -
clone_size: -
v_call: TRBV19
j_call: TRBJ1-4

cdr3_aa: CASSLNWDRLSYGYTF
cdr3_nt: TGTGCCAGCAGTTTAAATTGGGACAGGCTGAGCTATGGCTACACCTTC
cdr3_length: 16
d_call: TRBD1
clone_size: -
v_call: TRBV6-6
j_call: TRBJ1-2

cdr3_aa: CASSSDFGATGELFF
cdr3_nt: TGTGCCAGTAGTTCTGATTTCGGTGCCACCGGGGAGCTGTTTTTT
cdr3_length: 15
d_call: -
clone_size: -
v_call: TRBV19
j_call: TRBJ2-2

cdr3_aa: CASSPGGSIGTQYF
cdr3_nt: TGCGCCAGCAGCCCGGGGGGTAGTATCGGGACCCAGTACTTC
cdr3_length: 14
d_call: TRBD2
clone_size: -
v_call: TRBV5-1
j_call: TRBJ2-5

cdr3_aa: CASSSLTLRGYTF
cdr3_nt: TGTGCCAGCAGTTCCCTTACCCTGCGGGGCTACACCTTC
cdr3_length: 13
d_call: -
clone_size: -
v_call: TRBV28
j_call: TRBJ1-2

cdr3_aa: CASTQRKREGAQFF
cdr3_nt: TGTGCCAGCACACAAAGAAAGCGGGAGGGAGCGCAGTTCTTC
cdr3_length: 14
d_call: TRBD2
clone_size: -
v_call: TRBV2
j_call: TRBJ2-1

cdr3_aa: CASASPSYEQYF
cdr3_nt: TGTGCCAGCGCTAGCCCCTCCTACGAGCAGTACTTC
cdr3_length: 12
d_call: -
clone_size: few
v_call: TRBV27
j_call: TRBJ2-7

cdr3_aa: CASSDSAGSPGTQYF
cdr3_nt: TGTGCCAGCAGTGATTCGGCCGGGTCTCCCGGGACCCAGTACTTC
cdr3_length: 15
d_call: -
clone_size: few
v_call: TRBV2
j_call: TRBJ2-5

cdr3_aa: CVAQGLGDYQPQHF
cdr3_nt: TGTGTCGCACAGGGGCTAGGAGATTATCAGCCCCAGCATTTT
cdr3_length: 14
d_call: TRBD1
clone_size: once
v_call: TRBV28
j_call: TRBJ1-5

cdr3_aa: CASIGAGKGELFF
cdr3_nt: TGCGCCAGCATTGGGGCAGGGAAAGGGGAGCTGTTTTTT
cdr3_length: 13
d_call: -
clone_size: few
v_call: TRBV5-1
j_call: TRBJ2-2

cdr3_aa: CAISESGGTGTGLHGYTF
cdr3_nt: TGTGCCATCAGTGAGTCAGGGGGTACCGGGACAGGGTTGCATGGCTACACCTTC
cdr3_length: 18
d_call: TRBD1
clone_size: -
v_call: TRBV10-3
j_call: TRBJ1-2

cdr3_aa: CASGSLGGDEQYF
cdr3_nt: TGTGCCAGCGGATCCCTGGGAGGGGACGAGCAGTACTTC
cdr3_length: 13
d_call: TRBD2
clone_size: -
v_call: TRBV28
j_call: TRBJ2-7

cdr3_aa: CASSQSRRETQYF
cdr3_nt: TGTGCCAGCAGCCAATCGAGGCGAGAGACCCAGTACTTC
cdr3_length: 13
d_call: -
clone_size: once
v_call: TRBV16
j_call: TRBJ2-5

cdr3_aa: CASSPPGVRGEQFF
cdr3_nt: TGTGCCAGCAGTCCGCCCGGGGTACGAGGTGAGCAGTTCTTC
cdr3_length: 14
d_call: -
clone_size: -
v_call: TRBV6-5
j_call: TRBJ2-1

cdr3_aa: CASSSRVEAFF
cdr3_nt: TGTGCCAGCAGCTCGAGGGTTGAAGCTTTCTTT
cdr3_length: 11
d_call: -
clone_size: few
v_call: TRBV7-9
j_call: TRBJ1-1

cdr3_aa: CASSYQSPGPQYF
cdr3_nt: TGTGCCAGCAGTTACCAATCCCCAGGGCCGCAGTATTTT
cdr3_length: 13
d_call: -
clone_size: -
v_call: TRBV6-5
j_call: TRBJ2-3

cdr3_aa: CASSLVDRLARYNEQFF
cdr3_nt: TGTGCCAGCAGCTTAGTCGATCGGCTAGCGCGCTACAATGAGCAGTTCTTC
cdr3_length: 17
d_call: -
clone_size: -
v_call: TRBV7-8
j_call: TRBJ2-1

cdr3_aa: CASTSYYGYTF
cdr3_nt: TGTGCCAGCACTTCTTACTATGGCTACACCTTC
cdr3_length: 11
d_call: -
clone_size: -
v_call: TRBV5-8
j_call: TRBJ1-2

cdr3_aa: CASSQGGLAGEGSTDTQYF
cdr3_nt: TGCGCCAGCAGCCAAGGTGGTCTAGCGGGGGAAGGTAGCACAGATACGCAGTATTTT
cdr3_length: 19
d_call: TRBD2
clone_size: -
v_call: TRBV4-1
j_call: TRBJ2-3

cdr3_aa: CSVGDRAYEQYF
cdr3_nt: TGCAGCGTGGGGGACAGAGCCTACGAGCAGTACTTC
cdr3_length: 12
d_call: TRBD1
clone_size: -
v_call: TRBV29-1
j_call: TRBJ2-7

cdr3_aa: CAISEGQPSNQPQHF
cdr3_nt: TGTGCCATCAGTGAAGGACAGCCTAGCAATCAGCCCCAGCATTTT
cdr3_length: 15
d_call: -
clone_size: -
v_call: TRBV10-3
j_call: TRBJ1-5

cdr3_aa: CASSPPGPLGEKLFF
cdr3_nt: TGTGCCAGCTCACCACCGGGGCCATTGGGTGAAAAACTGTTTTTT
cdr3_length: 15
d_call: -
clone_size: -
v_call: TRBV18
j_call: TRBJ1-4

cdr3_aa: CASSPYRGQETQYF
cdr3_nt: TGTGCCAGCAGTCCCTACCGGGGGCAAGAGACCCAGTACTTC
cdr3_length: 14
d_call: -
clone_size: -
v_call: TRBV27
j_call: TRBJ2-5